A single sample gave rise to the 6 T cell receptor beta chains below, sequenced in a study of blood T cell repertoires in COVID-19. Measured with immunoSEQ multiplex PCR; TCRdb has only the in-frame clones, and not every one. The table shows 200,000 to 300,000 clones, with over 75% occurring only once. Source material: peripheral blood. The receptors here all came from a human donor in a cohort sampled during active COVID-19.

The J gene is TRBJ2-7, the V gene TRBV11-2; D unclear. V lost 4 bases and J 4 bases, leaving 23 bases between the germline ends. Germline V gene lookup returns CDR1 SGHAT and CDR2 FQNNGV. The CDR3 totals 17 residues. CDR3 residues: CASSYNPGTVQLYEQYF. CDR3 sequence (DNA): TGTGCCAGCAGCTATAACCCTGGCACAGTTCAGCTTTACGAGCAGTACTTC. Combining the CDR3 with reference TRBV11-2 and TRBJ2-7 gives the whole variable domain EAGVAQSPRYKIIEKRQSVAFWCNPISGHATLYWYQQILGQGPKLLIQFQNNGVVDDSQLPKDRFSAERLKGVDSTLKIQPAKLEDSAVYLCASSYNPGTVQLYEQYFGPGTRLTVT.

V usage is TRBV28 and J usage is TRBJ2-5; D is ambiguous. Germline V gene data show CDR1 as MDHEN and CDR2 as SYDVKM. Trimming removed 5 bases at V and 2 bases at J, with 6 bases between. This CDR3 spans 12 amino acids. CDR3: CASSRRQETQYF. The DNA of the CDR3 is TGTGCCAGCAGTAGGCGGCAAGAGACCCAGTACTTC.

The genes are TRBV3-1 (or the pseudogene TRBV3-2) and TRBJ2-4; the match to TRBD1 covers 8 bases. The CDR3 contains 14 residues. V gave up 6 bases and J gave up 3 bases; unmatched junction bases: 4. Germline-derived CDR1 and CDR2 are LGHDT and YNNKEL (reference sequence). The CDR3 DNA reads TGTGCCAGCAGGGACACAGGGGGCAAAAACATTCAGTACTTC. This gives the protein CASRDTGGKNIQYF.

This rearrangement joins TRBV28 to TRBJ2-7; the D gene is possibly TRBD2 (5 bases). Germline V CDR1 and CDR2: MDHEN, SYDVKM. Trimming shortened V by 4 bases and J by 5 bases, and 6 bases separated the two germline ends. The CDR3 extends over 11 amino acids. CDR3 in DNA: TGTGCCAGCAGTTGGGGAGACGAGCAGTACTTC. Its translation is CASSWGDEQYF.

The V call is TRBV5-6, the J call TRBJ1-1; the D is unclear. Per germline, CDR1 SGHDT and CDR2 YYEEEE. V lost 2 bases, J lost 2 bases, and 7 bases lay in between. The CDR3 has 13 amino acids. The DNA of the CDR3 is TGTGCCAGCAGCTTAGAGCTAAACACTGAAGCTTTCTTT. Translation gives CASSLELNTEAFF.

The chain's CDR3 is CASSSPTTRTETYEQYF. DNA of the CDR3: TGTGCCAGCAGTTCTCCCACAACCCGGACAGAGACCTACGAGCAGTACTTC. V gene TRBV6-2 or TRBV6-3 combines with J gene TRBJ2-7; D may be TRBD1 (6 bases). V dropped 4 bases and J dropped 2 bases, with 21 bases sitting between them. Germline V gene lookup returns CDR1 MNHEY and CDR2 SVGEGT. This CDR3 comprises 17 residues.